A selection of T cell receptor beta chains follows, all from one sample in a study of blood T cell repertoires in COVID-19. The data were produced by immunoSEQ multiplex PCR, yet TCRdb's version contains in-frame clones alone and is incomplete. The repertoire holds some 85,000 clones, with over 60% as singletons. The sequenced sample was peripheral blood. These receptors were obtained from a human donor in a cohort sampled during active COVID-19. The CDR3 runs from the conserved cysteine through the conserved F or W. The order of the fields is D gene, V gene, J gene, clone size, CDR3 protein, CDR3 DNA. D genes are given only for firm matches. The size of a clone is reported for some rows only, either as once, few or many, or as a class for expanded clones.

>NA|TRBV20-1|TRBJ1-1|NA
CSASRLNTEAFF
TGCAGTGCTAGTCGTTTGAACACTGAAGCTTTCTTT
>NA|TRBV18|TRBJ1-2|NA
CASSPDRDYGYTF
TGTGCCAGCTCACCGGACAGAGACTATGGCTACACCTTC
>TRBD1|TRBV24-1|TRBJ2-7|NA
CATSEAGGSYEQYF
TGTGCCACCAGTGAAGCAGGGGGCTCCTACGAGCAGTACTTC
>TRBD1|TRBV30|TRBJ1-3|NA
CAWSLGTAGNTIYF
TGTGCCTGGAGTCTCGGGACAGCTGGAAACACCATATATTTT
>TRBD2|TRBV19|TRBJ2-1|NA
CASCLVAGSVNEQFF
TGTGCCAGTTGTCTTGTAGCGGGATCAGTTAATGAGCAGTTCTTC
>TRBD1|TRBV6-5|TRBJ1-6|NA
CASSLGQGYRAPLHF
TGTGCCAGCAGTTTAGGACAGGGGTATCGAGCACCCCTCCACTTT
>NA|TRBV28|TRBJ2-2|once
CASSLSTANTGELFF
TGTGCCAGCAGTTTGTCCACAGCAAACACCGGGGAGCTGTTTTTT
>NA|TRBV9|TRBJ1-4|NA
CASSVAPREANEKLFF
TGTGCCAGCAGCGTAGCACCACGTGAGGCTAATGAAAAACTGTTTTTT
>NA|TRBV7-9|TRBJ1-2|NA
CASSLPQRGGYTF
TGTGCCAGCAGCTTACCACAGCGGGGTGGCTACACCTTC
>NA|TRBV19|TRBJ2-6|NA
CASNGQSGANVLTF
TGTGCCAGTAATGGACAGTCTGGGGCCAACGTCCTGACTTTC
>TRBD1|TRBV4-1|TRBJ1-1|NA
CASSQERTGEAFF
TGCGCCAGCAGCCAAGAAAGGACAGGGGAAGCTTTCTTT
>NA|TRBV2|TRBJ1-2|NA
CASTPGGGNYGYTF
TGTGCCAGCACCCCCGGGGGGGGTAACTATGGCTACACCTTC
>NA|TRBV28|TRBJ2-7|NA
CASSFVQGPYEQYF
TGTGCCAGCAGTTTTGTCCAGGGTCCCTACGAGCAGTACTTC
>NA|TRBV9|TRBJ2-1|NA
CASSVRVRDNEQFF
TGTGCCAGCAGCGTAAGGGTCAGGGACAATGAGCAGTTCTTC
>NA|TRBV6-5|TRBJ2-7|NA
CASNPIQGQGEQYF
TGTGCCAGCAACCCAATCCAGGGTCAGGGGGAGCAGTACTTC
>TRBD1|TRBV27|TRBJ2-7|NA
CASSFGTGGEQYF
TGTGCCAGCAGTTTCGGGACAGGGGGCGAGCAGTACTTC
>TRBD1|TRBV29-1|TRBJ1-6|few
CSASTGGDSPLHF
TGCAGCGCATCGACAGGGGGGGATTCACCCCTCCACTTT
>NA|TRBV15|TRBJ2-2|NA
CATSRAGTGTGELFF
TGTGCCACCAGCAGAGCCGGGACTGGAACCGGGGAGCTGTTTTTT
>NA|TRBV28|TRBJ1-5|NA
CASSSSGSSNQPQHF
TGTGCCAGCAGTTCTTCAGGATCTAGCAATCAGCCCCAGCATTTT
>NA|TRBV23-1|TRBJ1-2|NA
CASSHPGGHYGYTF
TGCGCCAGCAGTCACCCCGGGGGGCACTATGGCTACACCTTC
>NA|TRBV7-2|TRBJ2-2|NA
CASSLSGGSTGELFF
TGTGCCAGCAGCTTATCTGGGGGGAGCACCGGGGAGCTGTTTTTT
>TRBD1|TRBV2|TRBJ2-4|NA
CASRRRQGDIQYF
TGTGCCAGCAGGCGGCGACAGGGGGACATTCAGTACTTC
>TRBD1|TRBV28|TRBJ1-3|NA
CASSLRQGAKKNTIYF
TGTGCCAGCAGTTTAAGACAGGGGGCGAAGAAAAACACCATATATTTT
>NA|TRBV6-5|TRBJ1-1|NA
CACRDPLNTEAFF
TGTGCATGCCGAGATCCGTTGAACACTGAAGCTTTCTTT
>NA|TRBV28|TRBJ1-5|NA
CASSSPLGGGNQPQHF
TGTGCCAGCAGTTCCCCCCTTGGGGGGGGCAATCAGCCCCAGCATTTT
>TRBD2|TRBV6-4|TRBJ2-1|NA
CASSELAGDIIEQFF
TGTGCCAGCAGTGAACTAGCGGGAGATATTATTGAGCAGTTCTTC
>NA|TRBV18|TRBJ1-5|NA
CASSFTDNQPQHF
TGTGCCAGCTCATTCACAGACAATCAGCCCCAGCATTTT
>TRBD2|TRBV19|TRBJ2-7|NA
CASAVKAGGQTPRNEQYF
TGTGCCAGCGCTGTAAAAGCGGGAGGGCAGACCCCCAGGAACGAGCAGTACTTC
>NA|TRBV23-1|TRBJ2-3|NA
CASISDTQYF
TGCGCCAGCATCTCAGATACGCAGTATTTT
>NA|TRBV7-9|TRBJ2-1|NA
CASSSHLGERYNEQFF
TGTGCCAGCAGCTCCCACCTGGGAGAGAGATACAATGAGCAGTTCTTC
>NA|TRBV6-6|TRBJ1-1|NA
CASSPPQGTEAFF
TGTGCCAGCAGTCCCCCCCAGGGCACTGAAGCTTTCTTT
>NA|TRBV28|TRBJ1-6|NA
CASLARANSPLHF
TGTGCCAGTCTGGCCAGGGCTAATTCACCCCTCCACTTT
>NA|TRBV9|TRBJ2-1|once
CASTVRGYGDEQFF
TGTGCCAGCACCGTCCGGGGATATGGCGATGAGCAGTTCTTC
>TRBD2|TRBV7-2|TRBJ2-7|NA
CASSSLPGGPLEQYF
TGTGCCAGCAGCTCCCTCCCGGGAGGTCCCCTGGAGCAGTACTTC
>NA|TRBV4-3|TRBJ1-1|NA
CASSQDGQTEAFF
TGCGCCAGCAGCCAAGACGGTCAAACTGAAGCTTTCTTT
>NA|TRBV28|TRBJ1-2|NA
CASRTGPGVYGYTF
TGTGCCAGCAGAACCGGACCGGGGGTCTACGGCTACACCTTC
>NA|TRBV9|TRBJ1-2|NA
CASSVAPQGIRIGYGYTF
TGTGCCAGCAGCGTAGCTCCGCAGGGGATTCGTATTGGCTATGGCTACACCTTC
>NA|TRBV7-6|TRBJ2-5|NA
CASSLAWTPQETQYF
TGTGCCAGCAGCTTAGCGTGGACACCCCAAGAGACCCAGTACTTC